Below, 18 T cell receptor beta chains from the same sample are listed, as sequenced in a study of T cells after yellow fever vaccination. One entry per CDR3 protein results from TCRdb running MiXCR on the 5' RACE reads. This table holds roughly 320,000 distinct CDR3 sequences, about 10% found once. This specimen was CD4+ T cells sorted from PBMCs, taken 45 days after the yellow fever booster vaccination. All receptors come from a man in his late teens or twenties who received the YFV17D yellow fever vaccine.

This clonotype was seen a few times. This chain joins TRBV3-1 and TRBJ2-5, with 15 bases aligning to TRBD2. V dropped 5 bases and J dropped 6; count of bases not matched to a gene: 4. CDR3 length: 15 amino acids. Germline CDR1 reads LGHDT; CDR2 reads YNNKEL (reference sequence). DNA of the CDR3: TGTGCCAGCAGCTTGGGACTAGCGGGGGGACAGACCCAGTACTTC. Translation: CASSLGLAGGQTQYF.

The chain is built from TRBV12-3 or TRBV12-4 and TRBJ1-6; D is ambiguous. The CDR3 is 13 residues long. Trimming took off 3 bases at V and 13 bases at J, with 13 bases between the two ends. CDR3 sequence reads: CASSLSQDRPLHF. The CDR3 region has the DNA TGTGCCAGCAGTTTGTCGCAGGACCGGCCCCTCCACTTT.

This chain joins TRBV4-1 and TRBJ1-6, with a tentative D call TRBD1 (6 bases). V lost 4 bases, J lost 10 bases, and 17 bases lay in between. Per the germline V gene, CDR1 is MGHRA and CDR2 is YSYEKL. The CDR3 spans 15 residues. The CDR3 here is CASSRLQGGGSPLHF. CDR3 coding DNA: TGCGCCAGCAGCCGATTACAGGGCGGCGGATCACCCCTCCACTTT.

This clonotype appeared a few times. The chain employs TRBV18 and TRBJ1-5; 9 bases are a match to TRBD1. There are 15 residues in the CDR3. Unmatched junction bases numbered 10, after V lost 6 bases and J lost 7 bases. Germline V gene lookup returns CDR1 KGHSH and CDR2 LQKENI. In nucleotides, the CDR3 is TGTGCCAGCTCGGCGGGGACAGGGATTGGACAGCCCCAGCATTTT. Amino acids: CASSAGTGIGQPQHF. The complete variable domain, with remaining parts taken from reference TRBV18 and TRBJ1-5, reads NAGVMQNPRHLVRRRGQEARLRCSPMKGHSHVYWYRQLPEEGLKFMVYLQKENIIDESGMPKERFSAEFPKEGPSILRIQQVVRGDSAAYFCASSAGTGIGQPQHFGDGTRLSIL.

V is TRBV18 and J is TRBJ1-1; TRBD1 aligns across 7 bases. The CDR3 spans 14 residues. CDR1 is KGHSH, CDR2 LQKENI, per germline. J was trimmed by 1 base and V by 8 bases; bases with no gene match: 7. The CDR3 nucleotides are TGTGCCAGCGCTCTCCGGGACAGGAACACTGAAGCTTTCTTT. Translating gives CASALRDRNTEAFF.

Of note for this clonotype: This clone may be a read error of a much larger clone one base away. The chain uses TRBV5-1 and TRBJ1-3; a weak D match, TRBD1 (6 bases). The CDR3 spans 14 residues. Germline CDR1 SGHRS, CDR2 YFSETQ. The CDR3 nucleotides are TGCGCCAGCAGCTTGACAGGGTCTGGAAGCACCATATATTTT. Its protein product is CASSLTGSGSTIYF. The full variable domain, in which reference TRBV5-1 and TRBJ1-3 provide the parts outside the CDR3, is KAGVTQTPRYLIKTRGQQVTLSCSPISGHRSVSWYQQTPGQGLQFLFEYFSETQRNKGNFPGRFSGRQFSNSRSEMNVSTLELGDSALYLCASSLTGSGSTIYFGEGSWLTVV.

This clonotype was counted many times. The J gene is TRBJ2-5, the V gene TRBV7-2; perhaps D is TRBD1 or TRBD2 (5 bases each). The CDR3 totals 13 residues. Germline loops: CDR1 SGHTA, CDR2 FQGNSA. V lost 4 bases and J 5 bases, leaving 11 bases between the germline ends. CDR3 sequence reads: CASSSVWGETQYF. The CDR3 DNA is TGTGCCAGCAGCTCAGTTTGGGGGGAGACCCAGTACTTC.

This clonotype occurred many times. This chain connects TRBV4-3 to TRBJ2-3; 8 bases line up with TRBD1. The CDR3 is 17 amino acids. V gave up 0 bases and J gave up 4 bases; unmatched junction bases: 9. CDR1 and CDR2 (germline): LGHNA, YSLEER. The CDR3, as DNA: TGCGCCAGCAGCCAAGATTGGAGCAGGGGGCTTGCAGATACGCAGTATTTT. Amino acid sequence: CASSQDWSRGLADTQYF.

The chain joins TRBV25-1 to TRBJ2-3; no clear D gene. Deletions cut 1 base from V and 4 bases from J, with 15 bases between. The germline CDR1 and CDR2 sequences are MGHDK and SYGVNS. The CDR3 covers 16 residues. The chain's CDR3 is CASSEWVGGRSDTQYF. The DNA for the CDR3 is TGTGCCAGCAGTGAATGGGTCGGCGGCCGGTCAGATACGCAGTATTTT. Drawing the rest from reference TRBV25-1 and TRBJ2-3, the complete variable domain is EADIYQTPRYLVIGTGKKITLECSQTMGHDKMYWYQQDPGMELHLIHYSYGVNSTEKGDLSSESTVSRIRTEHFPLTLESARPSHTSQYLCASSEWVGGRSDTQYFGPGTRLTVL.

This clonotype has a count of ten or more. The rearrangement joins TRBV7-6 to TRBJ1-6; 10 bases fit TRBD1. This CDR3 contains 15 residues. The J segment lost 10 bases and the V segment lost 4 bases, leaving 7 bases of the junction unmatched. Germline-derived CDR1 and CDR2 are SGHVS and FNYEAQ. In nucleotides, the CDR3 is TGTGCCAGCAGCTCGGGACAGGGGAAAATCTCACCCCTCCACTTT. Protein product: CASSSGQGKISPLHF.

This chain links TRBV20-1 with TRBJ1-1; D gene ambiguous. The germline V gene has CDR1 DFQATT and CDR2 SNEGSKA (reference sequence). This CDR3 region has 12 residues. CDR3 residues: CRAYGSGTEAFF. CDR3 coding DNA: TGCAGGGCGTACGGGTCGGGGACTGAAGCTTTCTTT.

This chain links TRBV9 with TRBJ1-3, with 8 bases lining up with TRBD1. This CDR3 has 16 amino acids. The germline V gene encodes CDR1 SGDLS and CDR2 YYNGEE. The J segment lost 2 bases and the V segment lost 1 base, leaving 5 bases of the junction unmatched. CDR3 amino acids: CASSVLGTGAGNTIYF. The CDR3 nucleotides read TGTGCCAGCAGCGTATTGGGGACAGGAGCTGGAAACACCATATATTTT.

This clonotype was seen ten or more times. The chain links TRBV3-1 to TRBJ2-7; the D is unclear. This CDR3 comprises 11 residues. Germline V gives CDR1 LGHDT, CDR2 YNNKEL (reference sequence). V lost 1 base, J lost 5 bases, and 3 bases lay in between. CDR3 nucleotides: TGTGCCAGCAGCCAAGTCAACGAGCAGTACTTC. This codes for CASSQVNEQYF.

V is TRBV29-1 and J is TRBJ2-2; 12 positions agree with TRBD1. CDR3 size: 15 residues. V lost 7 bases and J lost 7; bases outside the gene matches: 10. Germline values: CDR1 SQVTM, CDR2 ANQGSEA. This chain's CDR3 is CSAVLGQGARGELFF. CDR3 bases: TGCAGCGCTGTTTTGGGACAGGGGGCCCGCGGGGAGCTGTTTTTT.

The chain employs TRBV7-7 and TRBJ2-3, with TRBD2 as a possible D gene (6 bases). Germline V CDR1 and CDR2: SSHAT, FNYEAQ (reference sequence). CDR3 length: 14 amino acids. Trimming pared 5 bases from V and 2 bases from J, leaving 11 bases between. The CDR3 is CASSRGTLTDTQYF. The CDR3 region has the DNA TGTGCCAGCAGCCGCGGGACCCTCACAGATACGCAGTATTTT.

This clonotype was counted a few times. This sequence joins TRBV6-5 and TRBJ1-3; D is unresolved. The CDR3 covers 13 residues. Germline-derived CDR1 and CDR2 are MNHEY and SVGAGI. Trimming cost V 7 bases and J 4 bases, with 11 bases left between them. In DNA form, the CDR3 reads TGTGCCAGCACCCCAATGGGAGGAAACACCATATATTTT. Translated, it gives CASTPMGGNTIYF.

This clonotype was seen more than once but under ten times. The V and J genes are TRBV7-9 and TRBJ1-2; D gene ambiguous. Germline V gene sequence: CDR1 SEHNR, CDR2 FQNEAQ (reference sequence). With 1 base removed from V and 6 bases from J, the gap between germline ends came to 24 bases. The CDR3 has 18 amino acids. The CDR3 loop reads CASSLGYASIFAQDGYTF. As DNA, the CDR3 is TGTGCCAGCAGCTTAGGGTATGCCTCAATCTTTGCCCAGGATGGCTACACCTTC.

This clonotype was observed a few times. J is TRBJ1-1 and V is TRBV13; no reliable D call. The V end lost 3 bases, the J end lost 1 base, and 12 bases lay between the germline ends. Germline CDR1 PRHDT, CDR2 FYEKMQ (reference sequence). CDR3 length equals 15 residues. CDR3 amino acids: CASSFALLTNTEAFF. In DNA, the CDR3 is TGTGCCAGCAGCTTCGCACTACTTACGAACACTGAAGCTTTCTTT.